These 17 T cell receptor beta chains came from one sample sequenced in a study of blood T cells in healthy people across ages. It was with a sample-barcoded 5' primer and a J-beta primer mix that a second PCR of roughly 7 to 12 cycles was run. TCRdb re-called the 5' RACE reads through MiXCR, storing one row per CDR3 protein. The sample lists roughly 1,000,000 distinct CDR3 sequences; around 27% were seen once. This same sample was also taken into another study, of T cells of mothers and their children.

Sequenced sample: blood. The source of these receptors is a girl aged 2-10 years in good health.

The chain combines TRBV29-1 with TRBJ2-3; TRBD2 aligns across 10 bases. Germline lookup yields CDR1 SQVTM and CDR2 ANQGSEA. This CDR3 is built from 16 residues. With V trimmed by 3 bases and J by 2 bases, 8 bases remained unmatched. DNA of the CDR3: TGCAGCGTTGATGGTCGGCTAGCGGGAGTCACAGATACGCAGTATTTT. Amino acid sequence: CSVDGRLAGVTDTQYF.

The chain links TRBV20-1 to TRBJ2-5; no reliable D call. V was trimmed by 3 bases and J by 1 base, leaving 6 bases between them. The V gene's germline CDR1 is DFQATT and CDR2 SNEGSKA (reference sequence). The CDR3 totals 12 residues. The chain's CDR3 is CSASKVQETQYF. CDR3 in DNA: TGCAGTGCTAGTAAGGTCCAAGAGACCCAGTACTTC.

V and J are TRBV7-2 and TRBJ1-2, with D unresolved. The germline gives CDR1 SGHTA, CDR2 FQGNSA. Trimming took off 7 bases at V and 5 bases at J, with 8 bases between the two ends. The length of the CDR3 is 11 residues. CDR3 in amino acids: CASTNLYGYTF. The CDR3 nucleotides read TGTGCCAGCACCAATCTATATGGCTACACCTTC.

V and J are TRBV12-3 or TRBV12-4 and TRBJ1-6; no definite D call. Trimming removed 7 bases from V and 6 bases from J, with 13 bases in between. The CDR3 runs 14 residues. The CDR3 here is CASTFTGGNSPLHF. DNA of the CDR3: TGTGCCAGCACCTTTACGGGCGGTAATTCACCCCTCCACTTT.

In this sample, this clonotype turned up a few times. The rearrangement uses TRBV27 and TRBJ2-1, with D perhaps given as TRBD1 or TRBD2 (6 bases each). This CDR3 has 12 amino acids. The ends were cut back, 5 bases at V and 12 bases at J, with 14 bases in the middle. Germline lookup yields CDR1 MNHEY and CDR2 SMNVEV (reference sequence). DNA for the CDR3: TGTGCCAGCAGTCCCTCGGGGGCCGGGCAGTTCTTC. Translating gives CASSPSGAGQFF.

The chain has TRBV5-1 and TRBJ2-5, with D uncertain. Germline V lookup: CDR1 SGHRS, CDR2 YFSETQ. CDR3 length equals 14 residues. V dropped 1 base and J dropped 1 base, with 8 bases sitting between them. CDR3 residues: CASSLKGIQETQYF. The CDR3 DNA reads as TGCGCCAGCAGCTTGAAAGGGATCCAAGAGACCCAGTACTTC. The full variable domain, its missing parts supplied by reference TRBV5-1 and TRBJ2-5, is KAGVTQTPRYLIKTRGQQVTLSCSPISGHRSVSWYQQTPGQGLQFLFEYFSETQRNKGNFPGRFSGRQFSNSRSEMNVSTLELGDSALYLCASSLKGIQETQYFGPGTRLLVL.

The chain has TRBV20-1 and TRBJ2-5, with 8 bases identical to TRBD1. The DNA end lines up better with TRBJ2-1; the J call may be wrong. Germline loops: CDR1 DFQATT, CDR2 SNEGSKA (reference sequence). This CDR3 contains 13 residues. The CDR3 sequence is CSASWTGRNEQFF. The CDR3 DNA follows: TGCAGTGCTTCCTGGACAGGGAGAAATGAGCAGTTCTTC.

The CDR3 reads CASNHGGNEKLFF. The CDR3 DNA reads as TGTGCCAGCAATCACGGGGGAAACGAAAAACTGTTTTTT. The chain uses TRBV25-1 and TRBJ1-4; a weak D match, TRBD1 (5 bases). The ends were cut back, 7 bases at V and 8 bases at J, with 14 bases in the middle. This CDR3 comprises 13 residues. Germline-derived CDR1 and CDR2 are MGHDK and SYGVNS.

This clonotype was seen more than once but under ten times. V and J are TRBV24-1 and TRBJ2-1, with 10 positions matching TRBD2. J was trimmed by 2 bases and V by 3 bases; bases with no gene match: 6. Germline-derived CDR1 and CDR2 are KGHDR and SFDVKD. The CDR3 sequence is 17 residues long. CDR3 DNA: TGTGCCACCAGTGATCCCTTCAGCGGGAGGGCCTACAATGAGCAGTTCTTC. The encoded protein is CATSDPFSGRAYNEQFF.

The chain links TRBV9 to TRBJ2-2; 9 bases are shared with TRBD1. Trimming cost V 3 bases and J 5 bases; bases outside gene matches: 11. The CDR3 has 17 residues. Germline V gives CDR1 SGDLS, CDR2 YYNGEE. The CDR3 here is CASSAAVGTGRTGELFF. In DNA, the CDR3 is TGTGCCAGCAGCGCGGCAGTAGGGACAGGGAGAACCGGGGAGCTGTTTTTT.

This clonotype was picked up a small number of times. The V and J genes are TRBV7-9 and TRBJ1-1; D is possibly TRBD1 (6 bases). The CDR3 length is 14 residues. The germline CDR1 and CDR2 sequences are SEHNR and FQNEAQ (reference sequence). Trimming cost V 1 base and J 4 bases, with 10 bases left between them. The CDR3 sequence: CASSLVGGATEAFF. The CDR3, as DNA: TGTGCCAGCAGCTTAGTAGGGGGAGCCACTGAAGCTTTCTTT.

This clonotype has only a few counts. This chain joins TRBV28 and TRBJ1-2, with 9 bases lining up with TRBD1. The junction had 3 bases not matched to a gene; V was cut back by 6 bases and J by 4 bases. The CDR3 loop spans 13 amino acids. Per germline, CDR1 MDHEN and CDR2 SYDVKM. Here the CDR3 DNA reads TGTGCCAGCAGCGAACAGGGGGCCTATGGCTACACCTTC. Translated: CASSEQGAYGYTF.

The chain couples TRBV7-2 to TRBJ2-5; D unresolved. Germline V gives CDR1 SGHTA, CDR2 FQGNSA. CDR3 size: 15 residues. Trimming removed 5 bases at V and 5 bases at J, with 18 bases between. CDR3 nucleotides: TGTGCCAGCAGCCCACGCGCCGGACCCGGGGAGACCCAGTACTTC. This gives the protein CASSPRAGPGETQYF. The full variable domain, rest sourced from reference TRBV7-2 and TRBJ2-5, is GAGVSQSPSNKVTEKGKDVELRCDPISGHTALYWYRQSLGQGLEFLIYFQGNSAPDKSGLPSDRFSAERTGGSVSTLTIQRTQQEDSAVYLCASSPRAGPGETQYFGPGTRLLVL.

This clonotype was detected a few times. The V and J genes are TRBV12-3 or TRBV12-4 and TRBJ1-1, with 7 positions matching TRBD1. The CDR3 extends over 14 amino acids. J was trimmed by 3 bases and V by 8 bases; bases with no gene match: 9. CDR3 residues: CASWPTGIDTEAFF. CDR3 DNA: TGTGCCAGCTGGCCGACAGGGATCGACACTGAAGCTTTCTTT.

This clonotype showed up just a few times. CDR3 region: CASSPGQGTQPQHF. The CDR3 DNA follows: TGTGCCAGCTCCCCGGGACAGGGGACGCAGCCCCAGCATTTT. The rearrangement joins TRBV18 to TRBJ1-5; 10 bases match TRBD1. Germline CDR1 KGHSH, CDR2 LQKENI. CDR3 length equals 14 residues. The trim removed 6 bases at V and 7 bases at J, leaving 6 bases unmatched.

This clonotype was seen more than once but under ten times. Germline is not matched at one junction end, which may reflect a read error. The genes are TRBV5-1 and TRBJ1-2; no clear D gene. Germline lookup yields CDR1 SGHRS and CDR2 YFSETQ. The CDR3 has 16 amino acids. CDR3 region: CASGIPTTGIENGYTF. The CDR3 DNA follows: TGCGCCAGCGGAATTCCTACAACGGGAATCGAAAATGGGTACACCTTC.

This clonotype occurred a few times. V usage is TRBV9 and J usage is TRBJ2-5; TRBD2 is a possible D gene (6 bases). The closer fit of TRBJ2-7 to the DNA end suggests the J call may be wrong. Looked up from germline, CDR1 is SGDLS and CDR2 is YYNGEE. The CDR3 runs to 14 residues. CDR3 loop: CASSVGGNSYEQYF. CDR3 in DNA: TGTGCCAGCAGCGTGGGGGGAAACAGCTACGAGCAGTACTTC.